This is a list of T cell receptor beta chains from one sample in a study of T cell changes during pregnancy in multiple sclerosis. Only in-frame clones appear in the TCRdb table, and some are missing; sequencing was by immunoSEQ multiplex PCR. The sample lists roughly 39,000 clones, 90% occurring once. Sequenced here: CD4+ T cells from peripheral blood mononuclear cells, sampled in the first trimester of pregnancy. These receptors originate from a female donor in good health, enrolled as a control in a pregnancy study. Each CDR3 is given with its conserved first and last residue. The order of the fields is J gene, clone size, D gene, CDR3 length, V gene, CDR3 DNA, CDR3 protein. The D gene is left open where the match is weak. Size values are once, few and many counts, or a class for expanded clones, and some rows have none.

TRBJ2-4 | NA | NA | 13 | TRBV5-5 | TGTGCCAGCAGCTTGGCCCCGTTAAACATTCAGTACTTC | CASSLAPLNIQYF
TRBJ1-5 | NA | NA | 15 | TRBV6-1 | TGTGCCAGCAGTGAGGTACTGAATAGCAATCAGCCCCAGCATTTT | CASSEVLNSNQPQHF
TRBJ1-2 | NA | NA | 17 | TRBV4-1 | TGCGCCAGCAGAAATATCGGGGGAAGGTTCACTAACTATGGCTACACCTTC | CASRNIGGRFTNYGYTF
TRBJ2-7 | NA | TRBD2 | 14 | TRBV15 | TGTGCCACCAGCAAGACTAGCGGAGCCTACGAGCAGTACTTC | CATSKTSGAYEQYF
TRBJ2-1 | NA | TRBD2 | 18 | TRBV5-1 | TGCGCCAGCAGCCCGGGACTAGCGAATCCTAGCTCCTACAATGAGCAGTTCTTC | CASSPGLANPSSYNEQFF
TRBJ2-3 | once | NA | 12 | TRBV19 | TGTGCCAGTGGTCGGGAGTTAGATACGCAGTATTTT | CASGRELDTQYF
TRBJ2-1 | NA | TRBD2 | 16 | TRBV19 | TGTGCCAGTAGTCCGGGTGGGACTATCCCTAGGGATGAGCAGTTCTTC | CASSPGGTIPRDEQFF
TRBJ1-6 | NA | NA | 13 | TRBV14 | TGTGCCAGCAGCCAAGTGAGGGATTCACCCCTCCACTTT | CASSQVRDSPLHF
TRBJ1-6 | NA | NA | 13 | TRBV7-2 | TGTGCCAGCAGCTTACAGCAGGGCCGGTCCCTCCACTTT | CASSLQQGRSLHF
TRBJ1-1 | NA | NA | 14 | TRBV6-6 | TGTGCCAGCAGTTACTCAGCGACGAACACTGAAGCTTTCTTT | CASSYSATNTEAFF
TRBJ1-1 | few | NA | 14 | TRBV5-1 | TGCGCCAGCAGCGCCTTGATGGCTAACACTGAAGCTTTCTTT | CASSALMANTEAFF
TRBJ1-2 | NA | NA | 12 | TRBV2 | TGTGCCAGCAGGTCTGTTGCGCATGGCTACACCTTC | CASRSVAHGYTF
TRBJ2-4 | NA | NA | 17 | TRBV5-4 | TGTGCCAGCAGCTTGTATGGCAGGGGATTAGCCAAAAACATTCAGTACTTC | CASSLYGRGLAKNIQYF
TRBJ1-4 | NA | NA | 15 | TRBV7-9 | TGTGCCAGCAGCCAAGCGCGGCAGGGAAGCGAAAAACTGTTTTTT | CASSQARQGSEKLFF
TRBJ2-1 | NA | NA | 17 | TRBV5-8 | TGTGCCAGCAGCCCGTACAGGGAAAGACGTTCCTACAATGAGCAGTTCTTC | CASSPYRERRSYNEQFF
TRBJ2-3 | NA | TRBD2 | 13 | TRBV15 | TGTGCCACCAGCTCCCGGGGGGCAGATACGCAGTATTTT | CATSSRGADTQYF
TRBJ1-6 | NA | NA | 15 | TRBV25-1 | TGTGCCAGCAGTGATCCCTCAACCGCAGGTCCCCCCCTCCACTTT | CASSDPSTAGPPLHF
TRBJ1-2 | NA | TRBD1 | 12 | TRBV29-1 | TGCAGCGTCCCAAAGGGGGCAGGTGGCTACACCTTC | CSVPKGAGGYTF
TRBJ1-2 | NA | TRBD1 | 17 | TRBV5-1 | TGCGCCAGCAGCTCCATTGCCGGGACAGCCCGTCGCGGGGGCTACACCTTC | CASSSIAGTARRGGYTF
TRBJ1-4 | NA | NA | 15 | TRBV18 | TGTGCCAGCTCACCCCGGGGAGGTGGACCCGAAAAACTGTTTTTT | CASSPRGGGPEKLFF
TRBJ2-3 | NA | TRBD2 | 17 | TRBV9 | TGTGCCAGCAGCGTAGAAGGCCAGCGGGGGGGCAGCGGTACGCAGTATTTT | CASSVEGQRGGSGTQYF
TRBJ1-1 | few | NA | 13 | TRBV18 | TGTGCCAGCTCAGACAGAATGAACACTGAAGCTTTCTTT | CASSDRMNTEAFF
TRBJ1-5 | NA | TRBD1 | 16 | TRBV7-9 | TGTGCCAGCAGCTCGTATTCCGGGACAGCTAAACAGCCCCAGCATTTT | CASSSYSGTAKQPQHF
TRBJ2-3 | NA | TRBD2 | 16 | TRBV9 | TGTGCCAGCAGCCTAAGACTAGCGGGGACCACAGATACGCAGTATTTT | CASSLRLAGTTDTQYF
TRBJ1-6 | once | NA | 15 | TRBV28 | TGTGCCAGCAGTTTTCCCGGACAGTATAATTCACCCCTCCACTTT | CASSFPGQYNSPLHF
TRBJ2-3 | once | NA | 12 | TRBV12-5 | TGTGCTAGTGGACAGGGAACAGATACGCAGTATTTT | CASGQGTDTQYF
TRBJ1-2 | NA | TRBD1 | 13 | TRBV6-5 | TGTGCCAGCAGGAAGGACAGGGTTGGGGGCTACACCTTC | CASRKDRVGGYTF
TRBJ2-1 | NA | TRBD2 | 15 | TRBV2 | TGTGCCAGCAGCGAACTAGCGGGGACCTACAATGAGCAGTTCTTC | CASSELAGTYNEQFF
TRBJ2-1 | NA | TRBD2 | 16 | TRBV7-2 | TGTGCCAGCAGCTTAGGTCCTAGCGGGGGGTCCAATGAGCAGTTCTTC | CASSLGPSGGSNEQFF
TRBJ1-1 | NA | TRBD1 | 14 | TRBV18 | TGTGCCAGCTCACCAACGCAGGGGGCTGGTGAAGCTTTCTTT | CASSPTQGAGEAFF
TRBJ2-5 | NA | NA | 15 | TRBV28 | TGTGCCAGCAGTTTCGGCGCGACTAGCCAAGAGACCCAGTACTTC | CASSFGATSQETQYF
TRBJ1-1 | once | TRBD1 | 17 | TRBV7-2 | TGTGCCAGCTGGGGGACAGGGGGCCCCCTTATGAACACTGAAGCTTTCTTT | CASWGTGGPLMNTEAFF
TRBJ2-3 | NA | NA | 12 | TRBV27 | TGTGCCAGCAGTCCTGGCACAGATACGCAGTATTTT | CASSPGTDTQYF
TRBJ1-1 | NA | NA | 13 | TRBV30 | TGTGCCTGGAGTTCAAACGGGTTCGGGGGAGCTTTCTTT | CAWSSNGFGGAFF
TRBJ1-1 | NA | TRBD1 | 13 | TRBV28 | TGTGCCAGCAGTTTAGGACAGGGGAGGGAAGCTTTCTTT | CASSLGQGREAFF
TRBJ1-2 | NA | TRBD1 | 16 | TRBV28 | TGTGCCAGCAGTTTACCTGGGACAGGGGCGATCGGGGGCTACACCTTC | CASSLPGTGAIGGYTF
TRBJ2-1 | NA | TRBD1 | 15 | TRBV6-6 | TGTGCCAGCAGTTACCCGGGACAGGGGCACAATGAGCAGTTCTTC | CASSYPGQGHNEQFF
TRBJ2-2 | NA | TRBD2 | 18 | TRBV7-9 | TGTGCCAGCAGCTTAATGTACGCGGGGGGGCCGAGCACCGGGGAGCTGTTTTTT | CASSLMYAGGPSTGELFF
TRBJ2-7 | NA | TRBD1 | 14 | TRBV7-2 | TGTGCCAGCAGCTTAGTACAGGGGGCCTACGAGCAGTACTTC | CASSLVQGAYEQYF
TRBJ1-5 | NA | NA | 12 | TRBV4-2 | TGTGCCAGCAGCCGAGGCAATCAGCCCCAGCATTTT | CASSRGNQPQHF
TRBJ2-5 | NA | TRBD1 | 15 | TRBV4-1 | TGCGCCAGCAGCACCGGGGCAGGGGGTCGAGAGACCCAGTACTTC | CASSTGAGGRETQYF
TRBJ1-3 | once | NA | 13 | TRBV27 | TGTGCCAGCAGTCGGTCTTCTGGAAACACCATATATTTT | CASSRSSGNTIYF
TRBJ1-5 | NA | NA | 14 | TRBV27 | TGTGCCAGCAGCTCCGGGGGGGCTACTCAGCCCCAGCATTTT | CASSSGGATQPQHF
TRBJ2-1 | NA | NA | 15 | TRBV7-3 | TGTGCCAGCAGCTCACAGGGTGGTCTTGGCAATGAGCAGTTCTTC | CASSSQGGLGNEQFF
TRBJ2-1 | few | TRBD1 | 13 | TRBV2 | TGTGCCAGCGGCAACGCAGGGGGCAGTGAGCAGTTCTTC | CASGNAGGSEQFF
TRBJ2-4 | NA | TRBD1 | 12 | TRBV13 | TGTGCCAGCAGACTACAGGGGACGGTTCAGTACTTC | CASRLQGTVQYF
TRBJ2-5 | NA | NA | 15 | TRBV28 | TGTGCCAGCAGTTTGGCCCAGGGGCGCCAAGAGACCCAGTACTTC | CASSLAQGRQETQYF
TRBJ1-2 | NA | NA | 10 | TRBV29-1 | TGCAGCGTCGGGACAAATGGCTACACCTTC | CSVGTNGYTF
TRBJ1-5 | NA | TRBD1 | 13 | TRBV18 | TGTGCCAGCTCTCAGGGGGCGAGTCAGCCCCAGCATTTT | CASSQGASQPQHF
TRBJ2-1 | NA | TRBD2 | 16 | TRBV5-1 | TGCGCCAGCAGCAAAGGGACTAGCGGGGGGCGGAATGAGCAGTTCTTC | CASSKGTSGGRNEQFF
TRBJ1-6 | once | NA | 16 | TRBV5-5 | TGTGCCAGCAGCCTTGGACAGCCGAAGAATAATTCACCCCTCCACTTT | CASSLGQPKNNSPLHF